This T cell receptor beta chain was identified during a study of cytomegalovirus exposure and HLA in healthy donors. This clone has just a few counts. What it binds is unknown. Study-wide results and caveats: In an earlier analysis, productive rearrangement rates for most beta V segments clustered near 87% or 30%. Presence/absence analyses took donor sequencing depth as roughly uniform.

The J segment lost 8 bases and the V segment lost 0 bases, leaving 10 bases of the junction unmatched. CDR3 length: 16 residues. Participants comprised healthy donors of bone marrow. Donors were nominally healthy when sampled, though unrecorded immune exposures were likely. Vbeta (60) and Jbeta (13) primers were used in the PCR. Clones were sequenced by immunoSEQ multiplex PCR, and TCRdb holds only the in-frame ones, with some missing. The sample includes fewer than 130,000 clones, approximately 79% of them seen just once. This chain links TRBV23-1 with TRBJ2-1; 7 bases line up with TRBD1. TRBV23-1 carries the ORF label, with uncertain function. Sequences were obtained from PBMCs. The sequence was collected from a woman aged 40-49 years in good health and CMV-seronegative. The chain's CDR3 is CASSQSSKTGLDEQFF. The CDR3 DNA reads as TGCGCCAGCAGTCAATCCTCCAAGACAGGGCTCGATGAGCAGTTCTTC.